A single sample is the source of the 9 T cell receptor beta chains below, sequenced in a study of neoadjuvant anti-PD-1 for oral cavity cancer listed by TCRdb under 2021. This specimen's time point label, interpreted: after neoadjuvant nivolumab, at surgical resection. Receptor amplification or capture employed the immunoSEQ multiplex PCR assay. TCRdb holds this immuneACCESS table with in-frame rearrangements only. Some clones are missing; in checked studies, unresolved V genes explain under half, and the rest has no known cause. This sample is represented by fewer than 90,000 clones; roughly 84% of them were singletons. The ten largest clones capture more than 3% of the sample. The sequenced sample was PBMCs, obtained after nivolumab (anti-PD-1) treatment. All receptors derive from a person between 35 and 79 years old with oral cavity squamous cell carcinoma.

The genes are TRBV11-2 and TRBJ2-1; D is ambiguous. This CDR3 has 17 residues. Between the trimmed V and J ends, which lost 5 bases and 1 base, there was a span of 18 bases. Looked up from germline, CDR1 is SGHAT and CDR2 is FQNNGV. In nucleotides, the CDR3 is TGTGCCAGCAGCACCACTCCGATACGTCCATCCTACAATGAGCAGTTCTTC. Protein sequence: CASSTTPIRPSYNEQFF.

The chain uses TRBV21-1 and TRBJ2-2; the table's D call, TRBD2, was not checked against the DNA. TRBV21-1 is described as a pseudogene. The CDR3 covers 19 residues. The CDR3 sequence: CASTNPETRQEVDTGELFF. The CDR3 nucleotides read TGTGCCAGCACCAATCCCGAGACTAGGCAAGAGGTGGACACCGGGGAGCTGTTTTTT.

The chain links TRBV5-1 to TRBJ2-3; 8 bases agree with TRBD2. The germline V gene has CDR1 SGHRS and CDR2 YFSETQ. The CDR3 has 16 amino acids. With V trimmed by 4 bases and J by 3 bases, 10 bases remained unmatched. CDR3 coding DNA: TGCGCCAGCAGCACGGGACACGGGAGGGAGACAGATACGCAGTATTTT. Protein product: CASSTGHGRETDTQYF.

This chain joins TRBV7-6 and TRBJ2-1; 7 nucleotides agree with TRBD2. CDR3 length: 15 amino acids. CDR1 is SGHVS, CDR2 FNYEAQ, per germline. After removal of 5 bases from V and 2 bases from J, the junction contained 6 bases not matched to a gene. The CDR3 region has the DNA TGTGCCAGCAGCCCACTAGCGACCACCTACAATGAGCAGTTCTTC. It specifies CASSPLATTYNEQFF.

The chain links TRBV7-3 to TRBJ2-1, with D unresolved. Per the germline V gene, CDR1 is SGHTA and CDR2 is FQGTGA. The length of the CDR3 is 13 residues. Trimming took 3 bases from V and 6 from J, leaving 9 bases between them. CDR3: CASSLERSNEQFF. The CDR3 coding sequence is TGTGCCAGCAGCTTGGAGAGGAGCAATGAGCAGTTCTTC.

V gene TRBV6-1 combines with J gene TRBJ2-1; D is unclear. The CDR3 sequence is 15 residues long. Trimming cost V 5 bases and J 6 bases, with 17 bases left between them. Germline loops: CDR1 MNHNS, CDR2 SASEGT. CDR3 amino acids: CASSLPEVRPNEQFF. In nucleotides, the CDR3 is TGTGCCAGCAGTTTACCAGAAGTCCGACCCAATGAGCAGTTCTTC.

The chain combines TRBV2 with TRBJ2-5, with D unclear. This CDR3 has 11 residues. CDR1 and CDR2 from the germline V gene are SNHLY and FYNNEI. V was trimmed by 6 bases and J by 4 bases, leaving 6 bases between them. The CDR3 region has the DNA TGTGCCAGCAGCACTACAGAGACCCAGTACTTC. Protein sequence: CASSTTETQYF.

This clone showed up just once. This chain uses TRBV28 with TRBJ2-7; 8 bases fit TRBD2. The germline V gene encodes CDR1 MDHEN and CDR2 SYDVKM. V shed 4 bases and J 3 bases; nucleotides not matched to a gene: 17. The CDR3 is 18 residues long. The CDR3 DNA is TGTGCCAGCAGTTATCGCCCATGGACCGGGACTAGACACTACGAGCAGTACTTC. Translating it yields CASSYRPWTGTRHYEQYF.

This chain joins TRBV6-5 and TRBJ2-7, with a tentative D call TRBD1 (6 bases). The CDR3 extends over 14 amino acids. Germline V gene sequence: CDR1 MNHEY, CDR2 SVGAGI. Deletions cut 6 bases from V and 1 base from J, with 13 bases between. Here the CDR3 DNA reads TGTGCCAGCAGCCCTCGACAGGTATCCTACGAGCAGTACTTC. Its protein is CASSPRQVSYEQYF.